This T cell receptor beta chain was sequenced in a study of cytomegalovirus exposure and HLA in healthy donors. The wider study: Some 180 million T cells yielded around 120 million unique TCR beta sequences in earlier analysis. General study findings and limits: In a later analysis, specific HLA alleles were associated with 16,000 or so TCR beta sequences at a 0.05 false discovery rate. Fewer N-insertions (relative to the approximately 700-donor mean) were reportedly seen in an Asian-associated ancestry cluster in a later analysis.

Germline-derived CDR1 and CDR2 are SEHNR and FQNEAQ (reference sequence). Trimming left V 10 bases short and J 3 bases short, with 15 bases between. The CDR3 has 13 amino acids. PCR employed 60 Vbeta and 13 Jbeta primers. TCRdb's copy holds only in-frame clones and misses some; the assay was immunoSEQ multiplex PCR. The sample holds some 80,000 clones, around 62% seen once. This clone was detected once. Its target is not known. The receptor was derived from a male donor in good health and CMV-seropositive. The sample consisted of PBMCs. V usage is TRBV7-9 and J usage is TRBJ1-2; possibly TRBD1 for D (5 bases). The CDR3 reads CAILTGTYYGYTF. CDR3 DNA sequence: TGTGCCATCCTAACCGGGACTTACTATGGCTACACCTTC.